This T cell receptor beta chain was captured in a study of T cells in Graves' hyperthyroidism and ophthalmopathy. RNA transcripts yielded amplified TCR beta CDR3 regions. Carried out on the TCR CDR3, a first-round RT-PCR used the HTBI primer set. One entry per CDR3 protein results from TCRdb running MiXCR on the multiplex PCR reads. Of some 300,000 distinct CDR3 sequences in the sample, less than 20% were seen once. The V and J ends lost 7 bases and 1 base, in that order; junction bases with no gene match: 10. The V gene's germline CDR1 is MDHEN and CDR2 SYDVKM. The CDR3 contains 15 residues. This clonotype was seen ten or more times. Uncontrolled infections, other autoimmune diseases, pregnancy or lactation led to exclusion of patients.

The sequence was obtained from a man in his fifties with Graves' ophthalmopathy. Sequencing was performed on blood. This sequence joins TRBV28 and TRBJ2-7; 7 bases match TRBD1. CDR3 amino acids: CASNERGGGSYEQYF. Written as DNA, the CDR3 is TGTGCCAGCAACGAACGAGGGGGCGGGTCCTACGAGCAGTACTTC. Combining the CDR3 with reference TRBV28 and TRBJ2-7 gives the whole variable domain DVKVTQSSRYLVKRTGEKVFLECVQDMDHENMFWYRQDPGLGLRLIYFSYDVKMKEKGDIPEGYSVSREKKERFSLILESASTNQTSMYLCASNERGGGSYEQYFGPGTRLTVT.